One and the same sample provided the 27 T cell receptor beta chains below, sequenced in a study of shared clonotypes between healthy human individuals. The table came from immunoSEQ multiplex PCR; TCRdb's copy has only in-frame clones and leaves some out. The sample shows about 710,000 clones, roughly 72% of them seen only once. Sample: memory CD4+ T cells sorted from blood. As to subset: CD45RA-negative fraction. All receptors come from a woman aged 25 to 45 in good health.

The V gene is TRBV29-1, the J gene TRBJ1-5; D unclear. Germline loops: CDR1 SQVTM, CDR2 ANQGSEA. With 7 bases removed from V and 4 bases from J, the gap between germline ends came to 11 bases. The CDR3 covers 12 residues. CDR3 amino acids: CSAKDGNQPQHF. The CDR3 nucleotides are TGCAGCGCGAAGGACGGGAATCAGCCCCAGCATTTT.

The chain employs TRBV10-2 and TRBJ2-3, with 8 bases aligning to TRBD1. The length of the CDR3 is 15 residues. Germline values: CDR1 WSHSY, CDR2 SAAADI. With 6 bases clipped from V and 1 base from J, the junction kept 6 bases outside the gene matches. As DNA, the CDR3 is TGCGCCAGCAGCCTACAGGGGGTGGGCACAGATACGCAGTATTTT. Translation gives CASSLQGVGTDTQYF.

The chain links TRBV19 to TRBJ2-6; D is unresolved. The CDR3 consists of 14 residues. The V end lost 5 bases, the J end lost 1 base, and 6 bases lay between the germline ends. CDR1 is LNHDA and CDR2 is SQIVND in the germline V gene (reference sequence). The DNA of the CDR3 is TGTGCCAGTAGTTTAAGGTCTGGGGCCAACGTCCTGACTTTC. It encodes CASSLRSGANVLTF.

The chain couples TRBV6-5 to TRBJ2-5; the D gene is possibly TRBD2 (5 bases). Trimming stripped 7 bases from V and 5 bases from J, with 14 bases between. The CDR3 is made up of 13 amino acids. Germline-derived CDR1 and CDR2 are MNHEY and SVGAGI. Here the CDR3 reads CASTPFAGETQYF. The CDR3 DNA is TGTGCCAGCACCCCTTTCGCGGGCGAGACCCAGTACTTC.

This clone was seen repeatedly, ten times or more. The rearrangement joins TRBV29-1 to TRBJ2-5, with D unclear. Germline V gene lookup returns CDR1 SQVTM and CDR2 ANQGSEA. This CDR3 comprises 10 residues. CDR3 loop: CRETGETQYF. The CDR3 bases are TGCAGAGAAACGGGAGAGACCCAGTACTTC. Based on the CDR3 plus reference TRBV29-1 and TRBJ2-5, the full variable domain is SAVISQKPSRDICQRGTSLTIQCQVDSQVTMMFWYRQQPGQSLTLIATANQGSEATYESGFVIDKFPISRPNLTFSTLTVSNMSPEDSSIYLCRETGETQYFGPGTRLLVL.

The chain carries TRBV5-1 and TRBJ2-7; D gene unclear. The germline CDR1 and CDR2 sequences are SGHRS and YFSETQ. V was clipped by 6 bases and J by 6 bases, with 22 bases between them. There are 15 residues in the CDR3. The CDR3 reads CASNVHPGSPGEQYF. The CDR3 nucleotides read TGCGCCAGCAACGTCCACCCCGGTTCCCCGGGCGAGCAGTACTTC. The full variable domain, completed using reference TRBV5-1 and TRBJ2-7, is KAGVTQTPRYLIKTRGQQVTLSCSPISGHRSVSWYQQTPGQGLQFLFEYFSETQRNKGNFPGRFSGRQFSNSRSEMNVSTLELGDSALYLCASNVHPGSPGEQYFGPGTRLTVT.

V usage is TRBV7-2 and J usage is TRBJ2-7; 9 bases match TRBD2. In germline, CDR1 is SGHTA, CDR2 FQGNSA. The CDR3 sequence is 17 residues long. The junction had 11 bases not matched to a gene; V was cut back by 5 bases and J by 0 bases. The CDR3 DNA reads TGTGCCAGCAGCCCCCAACTAGCGGGCCTAAGCTCCTACGAGCAGTACTTC. Translating it yields CASSPQLAGLSSYEQYF.

J is TRBJ2-4 and V is TRBV5-6; no clear D gene. The germline V and J ends were trimmed by 1 base and 0 bases, with 5 bases remaining between them. Germline V gene sequence: CDR1 SGHDT, CDR2 YYEEEE. This CDR3 spans 14 amino acids. In DNA, the CDR3 is TGTGCCAGCAGCTTGAAGTTAGCCAAAAACATTCAGTACTTC. As protein: CASSLKLAKNIQYF. The entire variable domain, with the rest obtained from reference TRBV5-6 and TRBJ2-4, is as follows: DAGVTQSPTHLIKTRGQQVTLRCSPKSGHDTVSWYQQALGQGPQFIFQYYEEEERQRGNFPDRFSGHQFPNYSSELNVNALLLGDSALYLCASSLKLAKNIQYFGAGTRLSVL.

This clone has a single count. The same CDR3 can be traced to other DNA sequences in this sample. CDR3 amino acids: CASSLLTSEQETQYF. Here the CDR3 DNA reads TGCGCCAGCAGCTTATTGACTAGCGAGCAAGAGACCCAGTACTTC. The chain links TRBV5-1 to TRBJ2-5; the match to TRBD2 covers 8 bases. From germline, CDR1 is SGHRS and CDR2 YFSETQ. Trimming removed 2 bases from V and 2 bases from J; junction bases left unmatched: 5. CDR3 size: 15 residues.

Ten or more counts support this clone. The sample has other DNA sequences that encode this CDR3 too. The chain joins TRBV4-1 to TRBJ2-5, with 7 bases identical to TRBD1. The CDR3 sequence is 15 residues long. Trimming at V came to 1 base and at J to 3 bases, leaving 5 bases not matched to a gene. CDR1 is MGHRA and CDR2 is YSYEKL in the germline V gene. CDR3 amino acids: CASSQGPGGEETQYF. Here the CDR3 DNA reads TGCGCCAGCAGCCAAGGACCAGGGGGTGAAGAGACCCAGTACTTC.

The CDR3 nucleotides read TGTGCCATCAGGGTGGTGGGGAACACTGAAGCTTTCTTT. Its protein is CAIRVVGNTEAFF. The V gene is TRBV10-3, the J gene TRBJ1-1; no reliable D call. Germline loops: CDR1 ENHRY, CDR2 SYGVKD. The CDR3 contains 13 residues. V dropped 6 bases and J dropped 1 base, with 9 bases sitting between them.

V and J are TRBV6-1 and TRBJ1-5; no clear D gene. Germline CDR1 is MNHNS and CDR2 is SASEGT. The CDR3 extends over 15 amino acids. V was pared by 0 bases and J by 7 bases, with 13 bases between. The CDR3 nucleotides are TGTGCCAGCAGTGAAGCCCTACCAGTAGGGCAGCCCCAGCATTTT. Protein: CASSEALPVGQPQHF.

The CDR3 reads CASSSPAEGRNTIYF. In DNA, the CDR3 is TGTGCCAGCAGTTCCCCGGCGGAGGGTCGAAACACCATATATTTT. The chain is built from TRBV5-4 and TRBJ1-3; D unclear. Germline CDR1 and CDR2: SGHNT and YYREEE (reference sequence). The ends were cut back, 5 bases at V and 5 bases at J, with 17 bases in the middle. CDR3 length: 15 amino acids.

The chain is built from TRBV11-2 and TRBJ1-2; the D is unclear. The CDR3 runs to 15 residues. Deletions cut 0 bases from V and 0 bases from J, with 8 bases between. Germline V gene sequence: CDR1 SGHAT, CDR2 FQNNGV. The CDR3 loop is CASSLERGANYGYTF. The DNA of the CDR3 is TGTGCCAGCAGCTTAGAGCGGGGAGCTAACTATGGCTACACCTTC.

The chain has TRBV28 and TRBJ1-2; no clear D. V lost 10 bases and J 2 bases, leaving 11 bases between the germline ends. Germline CDR1 reads MDHEN; CDR2 reads SYDVKM. The CDR3 is made up of 12 amino acids. The CDR3 protein is CATTSRNYGYTF. The CDR3 DNA reads TGTGCCACCACCTCGAGAAACTATGGCTACACCTTC.

The chain uses TRBV5-1 and TRBJ1-2; D call uncertain. V shed 0 bases and J shed 8 bases, with 11 bases lying between them. From germline, CDR1 is SGHRS and CDR2 YFSETQ. The CDR3 covers 13 residues. The CDR3 spells CASSLAGGEGYTF. In DNA form, the CDR3 reads TGCGCCAGCAGCTTGGCCGGTGGGGAAGGCTACACCTTC.

V and J are TRBV10-1 and TRBJ2-7; 12 positions agree with TRBD2. The CDR3 sequence is 17 residues long. Losses at the gene ends were 1 base for V and 5 bases for J; bases not matched to a gene: 9. In germline, CDR1 is WNHNN, CDR2 SYGVQD (reference sequence). The CDR3, as DNA: TGCGCCAGCAGTGAGTTTGGTCTAGCGGGAGGGAAGAACGAGCAGTACTTC. This translates into CASSEFGLAGGKNEQYF.

This rearrangement joins TRBV25-1 to TRBJ2-1; 11 positions match TRBD2. This CDR3 region has 16 residues. Unmatched junction bases numbered 5, after V lost 2 bases and J lost 5 bases. Germline loops: CDR1 MGHDK, CDR2 SYGVNS. The CDR3: CASSEGTSGSHNEQFF. DNA of the CDR3: TGTGCCAGCAGTGAAGGTACTAGCGGGAGTCACAATGAGCAGTTCTTC.

Of note for this clone: The same CDR3 arises from other DNA sequences in this sample as well. CDR3 DNA: TGTGCCAGCAGTCCGGACCGCACCGGGGAGCTGTTTTTT. This gives the protein CASSPDRTGELFF. The rearrangement uses TRBV6-6 and TRBJ2-2; D unresolved. Germline CDR1 and CDR2: MNHNY and SVGAGI (reference sequence). The ends were cut back, 5 bases at V and 4 bases at J, with 8 bases in the middle. The CDR3 runs to 13 residues.

The chain uses TRBV19 and TRBJ2-2, with 10 nucleotides matching TRBD1. CDR3 size: 14 residues. Germline V gene data show CDR1 as LNHDA and CDR2 as SQIVND (reference sequence). With V trimmed by 6 bases and J by 6 bases, 4 bases remained unmatched. For the CDR3, the DNA is TGTGCCAGTAGAACCGGGACAGGGGCCGGGGAGCTGTTTTTT. Translating gives CASRTGTGAGELFF.

The rearrangement links TRBV7-3 to TRBJ2-1; D is perhaps TRBD2 (6 bases). Germline CDR1 is SGHTA and CDR2 is FQGTGA. The CDR3 runs 16 residues. Trimming cost V 2 bases and J 2 bases, with 13 bases left between them. CDR3 residues: CASSLYTSKAYNEQFF. The CDR3 region has the DNA TGTGCCAGCAGCTTATATACTAGCAAAGCCTACAATGAGCAGTTCTTC.

The CDR3 nucleotides read TGTGCCAGTCGAAGTGGAGCGGGAAGCTCCTACGAGCAGTACTTC. Translating it yields CASRSGAGSSYEQYF. The V call is TRBV19, the J call TRBJ2-7, with TRBD2 matching over 7 bases. Germline loops: CDR1 LNHDA, CDR2 SQIVND (reference sequence). The CDR3 consists of 15 residues. Unmatched junction bases numbered 10, after V lost 8 bases and J lost 0 bases.

The chain joins TRBV25-1 to TRBJ2-3, with 8 nucleotides matching TRBD2. The ends lost 7 bases at V and 4 bases at J; junction bases unmatched: 13. The CDR3 extends over 16 amino acids. Germline V gives CDR1 MGHDK, CDR2 SYGVNS. CDR3 in DNA: TGTGCCAGCACCCCTCTTGAGCGGGAGCCGGCAGATACGCAGTATTTT. Amino acid sequence: CASTPLEREPADTQYF.

V and J are TRBV19 and TRBJ2-7; TRBD1 aligns across 10 bases. Germline V lookup: CDR1 LNHDA, CDR2 SQIVND (reference sequence). Trimming took 6 bases from V and 4 from J; bases not matched to a gene: 3. The CDR3 runs 13 residues. In DNA form, the CDR3 reads TGTGCCAGTAGCCTGGGACAGGGGTACGAGCAGTACTTC. It is translated as CASSLGQGYEQYF.

The CDR3, as DNA: TGTGCCAGCAGCTTCAATTACCAAGCGGGGGAGCAGTTCTTC. It encodes CASSFNYQAGEQFF. The chain joins TRBV5-8 to TRBJ2-1, with 7 bases aligning to TRBD2. In germline, CDR1 is SGHTS, CDR2 YDEGEE. V was pared by 2 bases and J by 10 bases, with 9 bases of the junction left unmatched. The CDR3 loop spans 14 amino acids.

As concerns this clone: This same CDR3 is encoded by further DNA sequences in the sample. This chain connects TRBV5-1 to TRBJ2-1; TRBD2 matches at 7 bases. The CDR3 contains 15 residues. V was pared by 1 base and J by 1 base, with 2 bases of the junction left unmatched. The germline CDR1 and CDR2 sequences are SGHRS and YFSETQ. The CDR3 bases are TGCGCCAGCAGCTTGCCTAGCGGATCCTACAATGAGCAGTTCTTC. Residues: CASSLPSGSYNEQFF.

This clone occurred once. The chain is built from TRBV6-6 and TRBJ2-7; the D gene is possibly TRBD1 (5 bases). This CDR3 contains 14 residues. Trimming stripped 0 bases from V and 2 bases from J, with 8 bases between. The germline V gene encodes CDR1 MNHNY and CDR2 SVGAGI (reference sequence). CDR3 nucleotide sequence: TGTGCCAGCAGTTACTCTTCAGGGACCTACGAGCAGTACTTC. Its translation is CASSYSSGTYEQYF.